This TCR beta chain was retrieved from a study of HIV-infected children after antiretroviral therapy interruption. Across the study: All children had CD4+ count above 500 and viral load below 50 copies/ml. EBV and CMV exposure was recorded in most children. General study points: A few patients showed more shared-triplet CDR3 clusters following treatment interruption.

RNA-based 3' RACE libraries used unique molecular identifiers. TCRdb re-called the 3' RACE reads through MiXCR, storing one row per CDR3 protein. This repertoire shows roughly 7,000 distinct CDR3 sequences, roughly 15% found once; its top ten account for roughly 13%. Germline CDR1 is SGHTA and CDR2 is FQGNSA. The V gene lost 6 bases and the J gene lost 8 bases, with 13 bases spanning the gap. This CDR3 region has 12 residues. Treatment described: PENTA 11 planned treatment interruption arm or continuous ART arm. Sorting from thawed PBMCs isolated memory CD8+ CD45RO+ CD45RA- T cells. Of note for this clonotype: The target antigen is unknown.

This specimen consisted of CD45RO+ CD8+ T cells from PBMCs, pooled from several time points, obtained from a donor given antiretroviral therapy, either interrupted or continuous. This sample's subset: memory CD8+ CD45RO+ CD45RA- T cells. The origin of this receptor is a pool of human donors with HIV. V gene TRBV7-2 combines with J gene TRBJ1-1; D may be TRBD1 (6 bases). In nucleotides, the CDR3 is TGTGCCAGCAGTTTTGGGACATTCGAAGCTTTCTTT. Translated: CASSFGTFEAFF.